Each of the 16 T cell receptor beta chains below was sequenced from the same sample in a study of blood T cell repertoires in COVID-19. TCRdb keeps only in-frame clones here, not all; method: immunoSEQ multiplex PCR. This table has approximately 150,000 clones, about 81% appearing once. The specimen sequenced was peripheral blood. The origin of the receptors is an elderly woman with acute or convalescent COVID-19.

This clone was found once. This rearrangement joins TRBV7-2 to TRBJ1-5, with a tentative D call TRBD1 (5 bases). Trimming left V 4 bases short and J 5 bases short, with 9 bases between. Germline loops: CDR1 SGHTA, CDR2 FQGNSA. The CDR3 is 13 amino acids. The CDR3 spells CASSSDSYQPQHF. CDR3 nucleotide sequence: TGTGCCAGCAGCTCCGACAGCTATCAGCCCCAGCATTTT.

This clone was counted only a few times. V usage is TRBV5-4 and J usage is TRBJ1-2, with D perhaps matching TRBD1 (5 bases). CDR1 SGHNT and CDR2 YYREEE come from the germline V gene (reference sequence). The CDR3 sequence is 12 residues long. V dropped 4 bases and J dropped 4 bases, with 8 bases sitting between them. Here the CDR3 DNA reads TGTGCCAGCAGCCCCGGGGGCTATGGCTACACCTTC. Its translation: CASSPGGYGYTF. Combining the CDR3 with reference TRBV5-4 and TRBJ1-2 gives the whole variable domain ETGVTQSPTHLIKTRGQQVTLRCSSQSGHNTVSWYQQALGQGPQFIFQYYREEENGRGNFPPRFSGLQFPNYSSELNVNALELDDSALYLCASSPGGYGYTFGSGTRLTVV.

V usage is TRBV6-1 and J usage is TRBJ1-5, with TRBD1 identical over 10 bases. The germline V gene encodes CDR1 MNHNS and CDR2 SASEGT. After removal of 0 bases from V and 1 base from J, the junction contained 9 bases not matched to a gene. The CDR3 extends over 19 amino acids. The DNA for the CDR3 is TGTGCCAGCAGTGAAGCCCCAGGACAGGGGGTAAGAAGCAATCAGCCCCAGCATTTT. Amino acid sequence: CASSEAPGQGVRSNQPQHF.

The genes are TRBV4-1 and TRBJ2-7; 10 nucleotides align to TRBD2. Looked up from germline, CDR1 is MGHRA and CDR2 is YSYEKL. With 0 bases clipped from V and 1 base from J, the junction kept 12 bases outside the gene matches. This CDR3 region has 19 residues. The CDR3 coding sequence is TGCGCCAGCAGCCAAGATTTCCCCATCCTAGCGGGGGATTCCTACGAGCAGTACTTC. The encoded protein is CASSQDFPILAGDSYEQYF.

This rearrangement joins TRBV4-1 to TRBJ2-7; TRBD2 matches 8 bases. CDR3 size: 16 residues. Per germline, CDR1 MGHRA and CDR2 YSYEKL. V trimming: 0 bases; J trimming: 2 bases; junction bases outside the gene matches: 6. The CDR3 reads CASSQDLASGPYEQYF. CDR3 bases: TGCGCCAGCAGCCAAGATCTGGCTAGCGGGCCCTACGAGCAGTACTTC.

The V gene is TRBV24-1, the J gene TRBJ2-1; perhaps TRBD1 as D (7 bases). There are 16 residues in the CDR3. The germline V gene encodes CDR1 KGHDR and CDR2 SFDVKD. V was shortened by 4 bases and J by 1 base, with 13 bases between the two germline ends. CDR3 nucleotides: TGTGCCACCAGTGAGGGGGGACAGCTATCCTACAATGAGCAGTTCTTC. The encoded protein is CATSEGGQLSYNEQFF.

The chain couples TRBV6-5 to TRBJ1-2, with 8 bases lining up with TRBD1. The CDR3 contains 15 residues. Germline V gene sequence: CDR1 MNHEY, CDR2 SVGAGI. V gave up 6 bases and J gave up 0 bases; unmatched junction bases: 6. CDR3 DNA sequence: TGTGCCAGCAGGATAGGGACAGGTACTAACTATGGCTACACCTTC. This gives the protein CASRIGTGTNYGYTF.

With regard to this clone: It is unclear where the CDR3 begins or ends on the DNA, so no DNA is shown, and the CDR3 is as TCRdb lists it. The V and J genes are TRBV19 and TRBJ1-1; TRBD1 is the table's D call, not checked against the DNA. The CDR3 length is 15 residues, termini included. Germline values: CDR1 LNHDA, CDR2 SQIVND (reference sequence). CDR3 in amino acids: CASKISGQGHTEAFF.

The V call is TRBV19, the J call TRBJ2-2; TRBD2 matches 14 bases. CDR3 size: 18 residues. CDR1 is LNHDA, CDR2 SQIVND, per germline (reference sequence). V was pared by 4 bases and J by 6 bases, with 10 bases of the junction left unmatched. CDR3 residues: CASSKARWGLAGAGELFF. For the CDR3, the DNA is TGTGCCAGTAGTAAGGCGAGGTGGGGACTAGCGGGAGCCGGGGAGCTGTTTTTT.

The CDR3 region is CASSQAETAGGYNEQFF. Written as DNA, the CDR3 is TGCGCCAGCAGCCAAGCCGAGACAGCGGGAGGGTACAATGAGCAGTTCTTC. The genes are TRBV4-1 and TRBJ2-1, with 10 bases that match TRBD2. With V trimmed by 1 base and J by 4 bases, 7 bases remained unmatched. Germline V gene lookup returns CDR1 MGHRA and CDR2 YSYEKL. The CDR3 runs to 17 residues.

The chain couples TRBV19 to TRBJ1-6, with 7 bases lining up with TRBD1. The CDR3 is 14 amino acids. J gave up 3 bases and V 6 bases, and 2 bases lay outside the gene matches. Germline CDR1 LNHDA, CDR2 SQIVND (reference sequence). The chain's CDR3 is CASRDRDYNSPLHF. The CDR3 DNA follows: TGTGCCAGTAGAGACAGGGACTATAATTCACCCCTCCACTTT.

This clone was observed a few times. The genes are TRBV5-1 and TRBJ1-1; the D is unclear. CDR3 length: 13 amino acids. The germline V gene encodes CDR1 SGHRS and CDR2 YFSETQ. The V gene lost 2 bases and the J gene lost 1 base, with 6 bases spanning the gap. CDR3 DNA sequence: TGCGCCAGCAGCTTTAGAAAGAACACTGAAGCTTTCTTT. This codes for CASSFRKNTEAFF. The entire variable domain, with the rest obtained from reference TRBV5-1 and TRBJ1-1, is as follows: KAGVTQTPRYLIKTRGQQVTLSCSPISGHRSVSWYQQTPGQGLQFLFEYFSETQRNKGNFPGRFSGRQFSNSRSEMNVSTLELGDSALYLCASSFRKNTEAFFGQGTRLTVV.

In its sample, this clone was seen once. J is TRBJ1-2 and V is TRBV3-1 (or the pseudogene TRBV3-2); D is undetermined. Per the germline V gene, CDR1 is LGHDT and CDR2 is YNNKEL (reference sequence). V lost 1 base and J 8 bases, leaving 8 bases between the germline ends. The CDR3 has 12 residues. DNA of the CDR3: TGTGCCAGCAGCCAAGGAGGGCGCGGCTACACCTTC. It translates to CASSQGGRGYTF.

The chain's CDR3 is CASSLALLAGANEQFF. The CDR3, as DNA: TGTGCCAGCAGCTTAGCGCTCCTAGCGGGAGCCAATGAGCAGTTCTTC. J is TRBJ2-1 and V is TRBV7-9, with 10 bases matching TRBD2. The CDR3 length is 16 residues. The ends lost 0 bases at V and 6 bases at J; junction bases unmatched: 5. CDR1 is SEHNR and CDR2 is FQNEAQ in the germline V gene (reference sequence).

There are a few counts of this clone. This chain connects TRBV5-1 to TRBJ1-2, with 8 positions matching TRBD1. Germline V CDR1 and CDR2: SGHRS, YFSETQ. The V segment lost 4 bases and the J segment 8 bases; nucleotides outside the gene matches: 10. This CDR3 is 14 amino acids long. The CDR3, as DNA: TGCGCCAGCAGCCCAGACCAGGGGGCGCGAGGCTACACCTTC. Translating it yields CASSPDQGARGYTF.

Remarks on this clone: A read error may account for a junction end that differs from germline. The J gene is TRBJ1-2, the V gene TRBV10-2; maybe TRBD1 (6 bases). Germline CDR1 WSHSY, CDR2 SAAADI. CDR3 size: 15 residues. For the CDR3, the DNA is TGCGTCAGCAGTGAGTCCTTCGGACAGTACTATGGCTACACCTTC. Protein: CVSSESFGQYYGYTF.